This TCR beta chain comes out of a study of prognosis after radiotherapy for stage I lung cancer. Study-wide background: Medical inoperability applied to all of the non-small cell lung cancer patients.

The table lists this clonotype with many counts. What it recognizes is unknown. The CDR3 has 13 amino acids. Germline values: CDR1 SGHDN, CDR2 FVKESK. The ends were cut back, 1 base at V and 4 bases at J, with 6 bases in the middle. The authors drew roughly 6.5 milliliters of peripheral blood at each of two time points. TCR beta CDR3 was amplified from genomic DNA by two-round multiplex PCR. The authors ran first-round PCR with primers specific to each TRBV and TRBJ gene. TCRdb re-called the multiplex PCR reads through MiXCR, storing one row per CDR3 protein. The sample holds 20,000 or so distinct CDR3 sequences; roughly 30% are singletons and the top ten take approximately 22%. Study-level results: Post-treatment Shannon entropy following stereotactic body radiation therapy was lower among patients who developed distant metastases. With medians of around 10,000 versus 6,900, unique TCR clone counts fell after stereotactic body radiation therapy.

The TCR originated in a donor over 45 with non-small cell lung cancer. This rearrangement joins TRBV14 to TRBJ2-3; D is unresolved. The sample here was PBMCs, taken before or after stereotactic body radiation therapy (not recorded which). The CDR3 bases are TGTGCCAGCAGCCAAGGTGTTTCAGATACGCAGTATTTT. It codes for CASSQGVSDTQYF.